The T cell receptor (beta chain) described here comes from a study of control samples from healthy donors and cancer patients. Clones were sequenced by immunoSEQ multiplex PCR, and TCRdb holds only the in-frame ones, with some missing. The data hold 100,000 to 150,000 clones, with around nine tenths observed a single time. The sequence derives from a man aged 40-50 years in good health. Sequencing was performed on blood.

The CDR3 region has the DNA TGCGCCAGCAGCTTGATAGCGGACGGGGAGCTGTTTTTT. Translating gives CASSLIADGELFF. This sequence joins TRBV5-1 and TRBJ2-2; D is perhaps TRBD2 (6 bases). The CDR3 totals 13 residues. V lost 1 base to trimming and J lost 7 bases, with 8 bases between them. The germline CDR1 and CDR2 sequences are SGHRS and YFSETQ.